This T cell receptor beta chain was obtained from a study of neurological immune-mediated disorders (dated by TCRdb to the late 2010s). In the study overall: Using UMI-based sequencing, the study compared peripheral blood TCR-beta repertoires from patients with HTLV-I-associated myelopathy (HAM/TSP), patients with multiple sclerosis, and healthy controls. Alongside PBMC samples, the set of some 98 TCR-beta libraries contained longitudinal samples, technical triplicates, and paired CD4+ and CD8+ T-cell subsets that had been sorted. Longitudinal HAM/TSP and healthy donors were sampled at 3 time-points each (3-40 month intervals). The cohort comprised around 70 subjects: roughly 15 HAM/TSP patients, some 34 multiple sclerosis patients and around 20 healthy controls.

V is cut by 6 bases and J by 5 bases, and the space between the germline ends is 19 bases. The CDR3 covers 16 residues, taking in both the cysteine and the phenylalanine. The read is trimmed to its CDR3 DNA, 48 bases read in frame from base 1. On the study overall, not on this receptor specifically: Across subjects, expanded clones never shared an identical CDR3 amino acid sequence, which suggests that the TCR-beta repertoires in every group were private. TCR clonal expansion was highest in HAM/TSP patients and lowest in MS patients, with MS patients falling below even healthy controls.

This clonotype was observed many times. Its antigen specificity is not known. No base quality values were provided; no much bigger clone lies one nucleotide off. To synthesize cDNA, template-switch 5'RACE was performed with a primer carrying a 10-nucleotide random unique molecular identifier so that each TCR transcript was tagged. Every sequencing run covered 15-18 subjects and yielded more than 180 million TCR-beta sequences. The RNeasy kit was used to extract total RNA. The KAPA Real-time Library Amplification kit was used to amplify TCR-beta VDJ regions with primers targeting the TCR constant region and the 5'RACE anchor. A first PCR added sample indexes and Illumina adaptors, and a second PCR then raised library yield. After Ampure bead purification, the TCR product of roughly 650 bp was size-selected on a 2% E-gel SizeSelection system. Library quality was checked on a Bioanalyzer, concentration was measured with Qubit, and libraries were quantified with the Kapa Library Quantification kit before pooling. Libraries were sequenced paired-end 2 x 150 bp on an Illumina HiSeq 2500. To increase sequence diversity, about 23-30% phiX was spiked into each library pool. The original pipeline was this. The UMI-based MiGEC pipeline processed quality-filtered reads and removed over 75% of raw TCR sequences during error correction. VDJ genes were aligned to IMGT germline references, and clonotypes were defined by unique CDR3 amino acid sequence plus V-J genes. Clonal expansion, Shannon diversity and CDR3 relatedness were evaluated with VDJtools (CalcPairwiseDistances, ClusterSamples), while phylogenetic trees were built in CLCbio workbench. Clones with at least 8 unique UMIs were defined as expanded, with this threshold being based on coefficient-of-variation modelling across technical triplicates. In-frame beta chains were kept once TCRdb had trimmed the public reads at Q25 with fastp and called clones with MiXCR. Entries that share a CDR3 protein sequence are merged under the most common genes and DNA. The V and J calls follow TCRdb's processing rather than the paper's. In all, the sample holds more than 100,000 distinct CDR3 sequences, and 11% of those were seen once. The ten largest clones capture approximately 3.1% of the sample.

The intended sense of this specimen's time point label: longitudinal time-point 3. Unsorted PBMC libraries were generated from 2 million PBMCs stored in RNAlater at -80 °C until RNA extraction. Peripheral blood was subjected to Ficoll-Hypaque density gradient centrifugation to isolate PBMCs, which were then cryopreserved in liquid nitrogen. Sequenced: PBMCs. The rearranged segments are TRBV12-3 or TRBV12-4 and TRBJ2-2; TRBD2 is a weak D gene call, 6 bases matching. This receptor was identified in a female donor with HTLV-1-associated myelopathy (HAM/TSP). The nucleotide sequence is given as TGTGCCAGCAGACGGAGGGAAGGGGTGTTGACCGGGGAGCTGTTTTTT. It is translated as CASRRREGVLTGELFF.